The 3 T cell receptor beta chains reported below all come from one sample, sequenced in a study of shared clonotypes between healthy human individuals. The data were produced by immunoSEQ multiplex PCR, yet TCRdb's version contains in-frame clones alone and is incomplete. The table includes some 2,400,000 clones, around 95% detected once. Sequencing was performed on naive CD4+ T cells sorted from blood. Subset reported: CD45RA+ positively selected. The receptor source for this set is a man aged 18 to 30 in good health.

This clone was recorded once. The chain links TRBV28 to TRBJ2-7; D is undetermined. The CDR3 has 14 residues. Germline values: CDR1 MDHEN, CDR2 SYDVKM. Trimming cost V 2 bases and J 2 bases, with 10 bases left between them. CDR3 DNA sequence: TGTGCCAGCAGTTTAGGCCAGATAACCTACGAGCAGTACTTC. It specifies CASSLGQITYEQYF.

The J gene is TRBJ2-7, the V gene TRBV28, with 9 positions matching TRBD1. CDR1 is MDHEN and CDR2 is SYDVKM in the germline V gene. V shed 4 bases and J 4 bases; nucleotides not matched to a gene: 8. CDR3 length: 15 amino acids. CDR3 DNA: TGTGCCAGCAGTTCGGAGGGGACAGGGTTTTACGAGCAGTACTTC. It is translated as CASSSEGTGFYEQYF.

The chain couples TRBV7-9 to TRBJ2-5; D is unclear. Germline CDR1 SEHNR, CDR2 FQNEAQ (reference sequence). This CDR3 spans 14 amino acids. V lost 1 base and J 3 bases, leaving 9 bases between the germline ends. The chain's CDR3 is CASSLVTGKETQYF. The CDR3 nucleotides are TGTGCCAGCAGCTTAGTGACCGGCAAAGAGACCCAGTACTTC.